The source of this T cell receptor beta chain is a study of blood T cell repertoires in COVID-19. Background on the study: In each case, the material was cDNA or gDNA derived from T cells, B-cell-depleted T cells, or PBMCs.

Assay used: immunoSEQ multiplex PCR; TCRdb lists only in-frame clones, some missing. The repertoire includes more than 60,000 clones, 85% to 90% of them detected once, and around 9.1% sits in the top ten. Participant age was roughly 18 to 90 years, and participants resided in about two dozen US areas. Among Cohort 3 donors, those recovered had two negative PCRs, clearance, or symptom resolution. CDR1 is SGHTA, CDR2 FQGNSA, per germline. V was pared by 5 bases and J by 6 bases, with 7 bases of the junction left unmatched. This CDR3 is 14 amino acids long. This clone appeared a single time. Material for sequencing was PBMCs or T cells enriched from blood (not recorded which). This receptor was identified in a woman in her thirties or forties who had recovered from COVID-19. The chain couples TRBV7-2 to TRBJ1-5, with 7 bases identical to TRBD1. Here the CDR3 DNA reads TGTGCCAGCAGCCTGACAGGGAGCGGTCAGCCCCAGCATTTT. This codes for CASSLTGSGQPQHF.